This TCR beta chain was captured by sequencing in a study of PD-1 blockade in classical Hodgkin lymphoma. Overall study findings and caveats: Newly diagnosed patients and complete responders had comparable diversity at baseline. Patients who initiated nivolumab within 1 year of ASCT were excluded. TCR diversity in CD4+, not CD8+, cells rose significantly by C4D1.

After autologous stem cell transplantation all patients relapsed, and prior brentuximab vedotin exposure differed between cohorts. The CDR3 loop spans 15 amino acids. V lost 5 bases and J lost 7, with 18 bases in between. Germline V gives CDR1 MGHRA, CDR2 YSYEKL. Data came from immunoSEQ multiplex PCR; TCRdb stores just in-frame clones and leaves some out. The sample shows about 94,000 clones, 89% of them seen only once. This clone occurred once. What it recognizes is unknown. Source: peripheral blood mononuclear cells (PBMCs), taken before the second cycle of nivolumab. The V and J genes are TRBV4-1 and TRBJ1-5; D is perhaps TRBD1 (5 bases). The TCR comes from a human donor with classical Hodgkin lymphoma. CDR3 sequence reads: CASSYAPGVSQPQHF. In DNA form, the CDR3 reads TGCGCCAGCAGCTACGCCCCGGGGGTTTCCCAGCCCCAGCATTTT.